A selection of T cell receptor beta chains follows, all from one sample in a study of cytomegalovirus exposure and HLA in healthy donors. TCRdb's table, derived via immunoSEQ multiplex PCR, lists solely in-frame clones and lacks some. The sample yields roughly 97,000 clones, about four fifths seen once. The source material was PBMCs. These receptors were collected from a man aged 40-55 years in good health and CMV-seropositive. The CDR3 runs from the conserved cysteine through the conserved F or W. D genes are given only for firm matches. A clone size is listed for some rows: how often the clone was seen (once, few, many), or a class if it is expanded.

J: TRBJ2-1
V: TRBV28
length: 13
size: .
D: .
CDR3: CASSLWGGGEQFF
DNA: TGTGCCAGCAGTTTATGGGGCGGAGGTGAGCAGTTCTTC

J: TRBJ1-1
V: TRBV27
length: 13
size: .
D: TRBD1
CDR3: CASALTGEIEAFF
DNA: TGTGCCAGTGCTCTAACAGGGGAAATTGAAGCTTTCTTT

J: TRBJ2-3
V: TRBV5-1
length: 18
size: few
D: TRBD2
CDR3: CASSPTPRLAGLTDTQYF
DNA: TGCGCCAGCAGTCCGACCCCTAGACTAGCGGGACTCACAGATACGCAGTATTTT

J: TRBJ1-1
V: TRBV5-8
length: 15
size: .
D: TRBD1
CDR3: CASSITGTGNTEAFF
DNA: TGTGCCAGCAGCATTACCGGGACAGGGAACACTGAAGCTTTCTTT

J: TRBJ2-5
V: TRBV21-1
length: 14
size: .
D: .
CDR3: CASSKQGTQETQYF
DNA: TGTGCCAGCAGCAAACAGGGGACGCAAGAGACCCAGTACTTC

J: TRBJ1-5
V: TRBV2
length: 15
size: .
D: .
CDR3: CASSEERYSNQPQHF
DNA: TGTGCCAGCAGTGAAGAGCGATATAGCAATCAGCCCCAGCATTTT

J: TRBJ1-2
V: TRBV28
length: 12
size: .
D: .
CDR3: CASSLGFYGYTF
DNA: TGTGCCAGCAGTCTAGGTTTCTATGGCTACACCTTC

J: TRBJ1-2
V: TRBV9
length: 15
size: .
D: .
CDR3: CASSVGLDSPYGYTF
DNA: TGTGCCAGCAGCGTAGGGTTAGACAGCCCCTATGGCTACACCTTC

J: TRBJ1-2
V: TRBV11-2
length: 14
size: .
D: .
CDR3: CASSHRLTGYGYTF
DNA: TGTGCCAGCAGCCATCGTCTTACCGGCTATGGCTACACCTTC

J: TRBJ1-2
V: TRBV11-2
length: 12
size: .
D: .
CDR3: CASSLRDYGYTF
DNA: TGTGCCAGCAGCTTAAGAGACTATGGCTACACCTTC

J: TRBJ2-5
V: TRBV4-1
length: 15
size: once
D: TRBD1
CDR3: CASSQYGQEEETQYF
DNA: TGCGCCAGCAGCCAATACGGACAGGAGGAAGAGACCCAGTACTTC

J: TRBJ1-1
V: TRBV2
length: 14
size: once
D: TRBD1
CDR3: CASKTGTVNTEAFF
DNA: TGTGCCAGCAAAACCGGGACAGTGAACACTGAAGCTTTCTTT

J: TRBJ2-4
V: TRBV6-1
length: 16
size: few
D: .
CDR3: CASSDFGELAKNIQYF
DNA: TGTGCCAGCAGTGACTTCGGGGAGCTAGCCAAAAACATTCAGTACTTC

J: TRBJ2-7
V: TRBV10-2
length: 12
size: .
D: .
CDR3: CATQGWGHEQYF
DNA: TGCGCCACTCAGGGCTGGGGCCACGAGCAGTACTTC

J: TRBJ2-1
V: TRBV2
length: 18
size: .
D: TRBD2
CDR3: CASTRVYGLAGEANEQFF
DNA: TGTGCCAGCACCAGGGTATACGGACTAGCGGGAGAGGCGAATGAGCAGTTCTTC

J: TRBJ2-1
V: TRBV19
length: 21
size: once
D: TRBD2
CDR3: CASSIDPPPGERGSSYNEQFF
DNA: TGTGCCAGTAGTATAGACCCCCCCCCGGGAGAGCGGGGGAGCTCCTACAATGAGCAGTTCTTC

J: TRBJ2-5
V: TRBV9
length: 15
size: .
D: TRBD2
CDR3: CASSVGLAGGETQYF
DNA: TGTGCCAGCAGCGTAGGGCTAGCGGGGGGAGAGACCCAGTACTTC

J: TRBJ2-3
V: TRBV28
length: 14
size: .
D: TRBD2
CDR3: CASGLAGGSDTQYF
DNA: TGTGCCAGCGGATTAGCGGGAGGTTCAGATACGCAGTATTTT

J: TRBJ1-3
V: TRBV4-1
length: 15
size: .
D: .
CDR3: CASSQAGSPGNTIYF
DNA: TGCGCCAGCAGCCAAGCAGGGTCCCCTGGAAACACCATATATTTT

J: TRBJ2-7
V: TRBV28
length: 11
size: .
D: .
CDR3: CASSSFSEQYF
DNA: TGTGCCAGCAGTTCCTTTTCCGAGCAGTACTTC

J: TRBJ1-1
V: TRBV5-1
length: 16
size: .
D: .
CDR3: CASSLSTGDMNTEAFF
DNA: TGCGCCAGCAGCTTGAGTACAGGAGACATGAACACTGAAGCTTTCTTT

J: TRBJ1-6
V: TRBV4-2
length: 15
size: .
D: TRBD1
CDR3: CASSQDRGNNSPLHF
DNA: TGTGCCAGCAGCCAAGACAGGGGGAACAATTCACCCCTCCACTTT

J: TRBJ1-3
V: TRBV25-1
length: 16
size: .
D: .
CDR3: CASSLPSERAGNTIYF
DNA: TGTGCCAGCAGCCTACCCTCAGAGAGGGCTGGAAACACCATATATTTT